This T cell receptor beta chain stems from a study of blood T cell repertoires in COVID-19. Study at large: Spain, Italy and the United States supplied samples that represented acute and convalescent COVID-19.

Sequencing was performed with immunoSEQ multiplex PCR; in TCRdb, only in-frame clones are kept and a portion is missing. The data show a few hundred thousand clones, about 90% seen once. Trimming removed 0 bases from V and 0 bases from J; junction bases left unmatched: 5. The CDR3 extends over 17 amino acids. In germline, CDR1 is SGHRS, CDR2 YFSETQ. The sequence was collected from a man aged 18 to 29 with COVID-19, enrolled during active disease. The chain uses TRBV5-1 and TRBJ1-3; 8 nucleotides align to TRBD1. Sequencing used peripheral blood. Here the CDR3 DNA reads TGCGCCAGCAGCTTGGGGGACAGGAGACTCTCTGGAAACACCATATATTTT. It encodes CASSLGDRRLSGNTIYF.